This T cell receptor (beta chain) was captured in a study of cytomegalovirus exposure and HLA in healthy donors. Study results and caveats: Donor immune exposure was known only as CMV serostatus. Donors were assumed by presence/absence analyses to have roughly uniform sequencing depth. Most TCRs appeared rarely, but some public TCRs recurred in many donors.

Primers included in the PCR were 60 Vbeta and 13 Jbeta primers. Repertoires were generated with immunoSEQ multiplex PCR, while TCRdb's copy carries only in-frame clones and drops some. The sample yields 200,000 to 250,000 clones, almost 80% seen once. From germline, CDR1 is DFQATT and CDR2 SNEGSKA (reference sequence). The germline V and J ends were trimmed by 5 bases and 6 bases, with 10 bases remaining between them. The CDR3 is 11 amino acids. With respect to this clone: What it binds is not known.

The source is a male donor in good health and CMV-seronegative. This chain joins TRBV20-1 and TRBJ1-2, with D perhaps TRBD1 (6 bases). Material: PBMCs. The CDR3 region is CSAEGVDGYTF. The CDR3 DNA reads TGCAGTGCTGAGGGGGTCGATGGCTACACCTTC.